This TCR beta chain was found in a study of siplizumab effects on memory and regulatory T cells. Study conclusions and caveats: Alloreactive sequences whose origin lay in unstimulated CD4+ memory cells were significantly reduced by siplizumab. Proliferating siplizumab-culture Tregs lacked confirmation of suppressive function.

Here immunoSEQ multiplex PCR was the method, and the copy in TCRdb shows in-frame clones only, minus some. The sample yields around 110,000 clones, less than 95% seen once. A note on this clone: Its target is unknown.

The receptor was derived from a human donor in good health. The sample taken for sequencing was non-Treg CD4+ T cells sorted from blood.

The CDR3 is CASSPGLAGDPYEQYF. The DNA of the CDR3 is TGCGCCAGCAGCCCGGGACTAGCGGGCGACCCCTACGAGCAGTACTTC. The V call is TRBV5-1, the J call TRBJ2-7, with 12 bases lining up with TRBD2. The length of the CDR3 is 16 residues. Per the germline V gene, CDR1 is SGHRS and CDR2 is YFSETQ. J lost 2 bases, V lost 4 bases, and 7 bases had no gene match.